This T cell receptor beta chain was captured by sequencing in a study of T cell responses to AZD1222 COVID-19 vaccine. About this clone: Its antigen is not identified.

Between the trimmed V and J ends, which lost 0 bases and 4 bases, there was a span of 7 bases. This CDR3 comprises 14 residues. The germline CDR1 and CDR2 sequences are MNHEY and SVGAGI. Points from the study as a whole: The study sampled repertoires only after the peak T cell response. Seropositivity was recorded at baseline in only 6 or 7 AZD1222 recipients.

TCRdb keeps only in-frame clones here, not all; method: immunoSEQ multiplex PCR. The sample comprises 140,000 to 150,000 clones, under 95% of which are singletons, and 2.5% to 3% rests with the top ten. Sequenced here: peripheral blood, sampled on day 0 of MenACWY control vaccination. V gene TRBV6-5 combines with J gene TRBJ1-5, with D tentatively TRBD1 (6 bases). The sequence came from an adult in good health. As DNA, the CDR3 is TGTGCCAGCAGTTACTCGAGGGGGAATCAGCCCCAGCATTTT. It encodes CASSYSRGNQPQHF.